This T cell receptor (beta chain) appears in the sequencing data of a study of cytomegalovirus exposure and HLA in healthy donors. Germline values: CDR1 SGDLS, CDR2 YYNGEE. The V end lost 1 base, the J end lost 6 bases, and 14 bases lay between the germline ends. This CDR3 has 16 residues. The PCR made use of 60 Vbeta and 13 Jbeta primers. The method was immunoSEQ multiplex PCR; TCRdb's version includes in-frame clones alone and lacks a portion of them. The table has under 200,000 clones, roughly 79% seen once. Sequencing was done on a sample of PBMCs. The J gene is TRBJ1-6, the V gene TRBV9, with D possibly being TRBD1 (6 bases). The clonotype was recovered from a woman in her 30s in good health and CMV-seropositive. The CDR3 spells CASSVSPGGPNSPLHF. CDR3 sequence (DNA): TGTGCCAGCAGCGTATCCCCCGGGGGGCCTAATTCACCCCTCCACTTT. The variable domain in full, with the rest retrieved from reference TRBV9 and TRBJ1-6, is DSGVTQTPKHLITATGQRVTLRCSPRSGDLSVYWYQQSLDQGLQFLIQYYNGEERAKGNILERFSAQQFPDLHSELNLSSLELGDSALYFCASSVSPGGPNSPLHFGNGTRLTVT.